This paragraph covers one T cell receptor (beta chain) sequence. Germline V CDR1 and CDR2: DFQATT, SNEGSKA (reference sequence). There are 11 residues in the CDR3. J was trimmed by 7 bases and V by 4 bases; bases with no gene match: 3. The record originates from a study of T cell clonotyping in hematopoietic cell transplantation. Using immunoSEQ multiplex PCR, the repertoire was profiled, and TCRdb retains in-frame clones only, with some absent. The table includes 15,000 or so clones, more than 75% detected once. This rearrangement joins TRBV20-1 to TRBJ1-2; TRBD1 matches 7 bases. This clonotype was sampled from a male patient in his forties or fifties who had an allogeneic stem cell transplant from an unrelated donor, so T cells may come from the graft donor. Some clones in this sample may be carry-over from other donors' samples. Material: PBMCs, obtained 100 days after allogeneic stem cell transplant. Here the CDR3 DNA reads TGCAGTGCTACCGACAGGGTTGGCTACACCTTC. Its translation: CSATDRVGYTF.